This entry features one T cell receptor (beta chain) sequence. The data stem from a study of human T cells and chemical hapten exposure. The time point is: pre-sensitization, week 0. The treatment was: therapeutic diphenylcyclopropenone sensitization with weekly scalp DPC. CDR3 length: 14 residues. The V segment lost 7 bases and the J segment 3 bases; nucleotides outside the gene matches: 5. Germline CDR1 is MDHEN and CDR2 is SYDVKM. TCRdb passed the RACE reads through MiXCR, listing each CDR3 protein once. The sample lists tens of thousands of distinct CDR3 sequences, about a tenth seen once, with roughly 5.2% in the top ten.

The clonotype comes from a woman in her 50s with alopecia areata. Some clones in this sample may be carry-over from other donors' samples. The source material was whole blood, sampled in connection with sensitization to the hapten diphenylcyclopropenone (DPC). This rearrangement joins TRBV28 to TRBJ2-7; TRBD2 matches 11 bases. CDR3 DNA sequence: TGTGCCAGCAATCCGGGACTAGCGGTCTACGAGCAGTACTTC. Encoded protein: CASNPGLAVYEQYF.